These 24 T cell receptor beta chains originate from one sample sequenced in a study of blood T cells in healthy people across ages. Combining a sample-barcoded 5' primer with a J-beta primer mix, a second PCR ran for roughly 7 to 11 cycles. Each CDR3 protein gets one entry after TCRdb re-called the 5' RACE reads with MiXCR. The table has roughly 1.4 million distinct CDR3 sequences, 59% seen once. Sequencing input: blood. These receptors were collected from a man younger than 35 in good health.

V is TRBV12-3 or TRBV12-4 and J is TRBJ1-1; D is possibly TRBD1 (6 bases). V shed 5 bases and J shed 8 bases, with 12 bases lying between them. This CDR3 comprises 12 residues. The CDR3 DNA sequence: TGTGCCAGCAGTAGCGACAGGCGAGAAGCTTTCTTT. It is translated as CASSSDRREAFF.

This chain connects TRBV3-1 to TRBJ2-1; possible D gene TRBD2, 6 bases. Germline V CDR1 and CDR2: LGHDT, YNNKEL (reference sequence). The CDR3 spans 17 residues. With 1 base removed from V and 5 bases from J, the gap between germline ends came to 18 bases. The CDR3 nucleotides are TGTGCCAGCAGCCAAGTGGTTCGGGACTCTCTGGACAATGAGCAGTTCTTC. Translating it yields CASSQVVRDSLDNEQFF.

J is TRBJ2-3 and V is TRBV4-1; 8 positions match TRBD2. Trimming cost V 1 base and J 3 bases; bases outside gene matches: 9. This CDR3 has 17 amino acids. Looked up from germline, CDR1 is MGHRA and CDR2 is YSYEKL. CDR3 coding DNA: TGCGCCAGCAGCCAAGGGCCAGCGGGAGTCATAACAGATACGCAGTATTTT. This codes for CASSQGPAGVITDTQYF.

The chain links TRBV7-2 to TRBJ1-5, with 7 bases aligning to TRBD1. CDR1 and CDR2 from the germline V gene are SGHTA and FQGNSA. Trimming at V came to 6 bases and at J to 6 bases, leaving 8 bases not matched to a gene. The CDR3 is 14 residues long. The CDR3 region has the DNA TGTGCCAGCAGTGCCGACAGGGAACGTCAGCCCCAGCATTTT. Its translation: CASSADRERQPQHF.

This clonotype was recorded a few times. The gene calls are TRBV7-2 and TRBJ1-3, with D hard to call. CDR3 length: 16 amino acids. The germline V gene encodes CDR1 SGHTA and CDR2 FQGNSA. V lost 0 bases and J 0 bases, leaving 9 bases between the germline ends. This CDR3 is CASSLAQTYSGNTIYF. For the CDR3, the DNA is TGTGCCAGCAGCTTAGCGCAGACATACTCTGGAAACACCATATATTTT.

This clonotype was observed a handful of times. The rearrangement uses TRBV29-1 and TRBJ1-2, with no clear D. Germline CDR1 and CDR2: SQVTM and ANQGSEA. This CDR3 has 14 residues. Trimming took off 2 bases at V and 3 bases at J, with 13 bases between the two ends. This chain's CDR3 is CSVERQAAHYGYTF. DNA of the CDR3: TGCAGCGTTGAAAGGCAGGCGGCTCACTATGGCTACACCTTC.

V usage is TRBV5-1 and J usage is TRBJ1-2; 7 positions agree with TRBD1. Germline trimming cut 0 bases from V and 5 bases from J; bases unmatched to any gene: 4. CDR1 and CDR2 (germline): SGHRS, YFSETQ. The CDR3 contains 14 residues. The CDR3 loop is CASSLDRGEYGYTF. CDR3 nucleotides: TGCGCCAGCAGCTTGGACAGGGGAGAGTATGGCTACACCTTC.

The gene calls are TRBV4-1 and TRBJ2-7, with D uncertain. CDR1 MGHRA and CDR2 YSYEKL come from the germline V gene. This CDR3 is built from 18 residues. V shed 0 bases and J shed 2 bases, with 20 bases lying between them. The CDR3 nucleotides read TGCGCCAGCAGCCAAGAAGGCCAACCTGTATTGGTCACCTACGAGCAGTACTTC. The encoded protein is CASSQEGQPVLVTYEQYF.

This chain uses TRBV7-2 with TRBJ1-4; D not resolved. CDR3 length equals 15 residues. The germline CDR1 and CDR2 sequences are SGHTA and FQGNSA. The V gene lost 5 bases and the J gene lost 6 bases, with 16 bases spanning the gap. CDR3 DNA sequence: TGTGCCAGCAGCCGAGACATAGCACCAGATGAAAAACTGTTTTTT. Protein: CASSRDIAPDEKLFF.

The V call is TRBV7-2, the J call TRBJ2-4; D is perhaps TRBD1 (6 bases). With the DNA end fitting TRBJ2-7 better, the J assignment may be wrong. The CDR3 spans 15 residues. Germline assignment: CDR1 SGHTA and CDR2 FQGNSA. CDR3 in amino acids: CASSLRVKGHYEQYF. In DNA form, the CDR3 reads TGTGCCAGCAGCCTGAGGGTTAAGGGACACTACGAGCAGTACTTC.

V is TRBV20-1 and J is TRBJ1-5; TRBD1 matches at 9 bases. Germline CDR1 is DFQATT and CDR2 is SNEGSKA (reference sequence). This CDR3 contains 17 residues. Trimming cost V 3 bases and J 3 bases; bases outside gene matches: 12. CDR3 in DNA: TGCAGTGCTAGGGGGGGGCTACAGGGGGCAATCAATCAGCCCCAGCATTTT. As protein: CSARGGLQGAINQPQHF.

The chain is built from TRBV14 and TRBJ2-1, with a possible D match to TRBD1 (6 bases). This CDR3 is 16 amino acids long. V gave up 3 bases and J gave up 4 bases, with 16 bases separating them. CDR1 is SGHDN and CDR2 is FVKESK in the germline V gene. The DNA for the CDR3 is TGTGCCAGCAGCCAGTCGGACAGTCCTGGGTACAATGAGCAGTTCTTC. It yields the protein CASSQSDSPGYNEQFF.

This chain connects TRBV10-3 to TRBJ2-3, with D perhaps given as TRBD1 or TRBD2 (5 bases each). This CDR3 has 16 residues. The V and J ends lost 4 bases and 4 bases respectively, with 18 bases between them. The germline CDR1 and CDR2 sequences are ENHRY and SYGVKD. The CDR3 here is CAISGRDGPSPDTQYF. In DNA, the CDR3 is TGTGCCATCAGTGGTCGGGACGGCCCGAGTCCAGATACGCAGTATTTT.

J is TRBJ2-2 and V is TRBV28, with D possibly matching TRBD2 (6 bases). Per the germline V gene, CDR1 is MDHEN and CDR2 is SYDVKM. CDR3 size: 15 residues. Between the trimmed V and J ends, which lost 7 bases and 7 bases, there was a span of 19 bases. CDR3 sequence reads: CASKKDGGLRGELFF. The CDR3 DNA follows: TGTGCCAGCAAGAAGGATGGAGGGTTACGCGGGGAGCTGTTTTTT.

This clonotype was seen repeatedly, ten times or more. This sequence joins TRBV5-1 and TRBJ2-1, with 11 bases lining up with TRBD2. Germline assignment: CDR1 SGHRS and CDR2 YFSETQ. The CDR3 is made up of 15 amino acids. J lost 3 bases, V lost 4 bases, and 3 bases had no gene match. In DNA, the CDR3 is TGCGCCAGCAGCGGCGGGACTAGCGGCTACAATGAGCAGTTCTTC. Protein: CASSGGTSGYNEQFF.

The sample holds a few counts of this clonotype. The chain joins TRBV10-3 to TRBJ1-5; TRBD1 agrees at 9 bases. Germline CDR1 ENHRY, CDR2 SYGVKD. CDR3 size: 14 residues. V was pared by 10 bases and J by 1 base, with 5 bases of the junction left unmatched. CDR3 nucleotide sequence: TGTGCCACGACGGACAGGGGAAGCAATCAGCCCCAGCATTTT. It translates to CATTDRGSNQPQHF.

CDR3 loop: CASSLFQATQETQYF. The CDR3 nucleotides read TGTGCCAGCAGCTTGTTCCAAGCTACCCAAGAGACCCAGTACTTC. The chain employs TRBV5-6 and TRBJ2-5; D remains unclear. The CDR3 spans 15 residues. V dropped 1 base and J dropped 1 base, with 11 bases sitting between them. CDR1 is SGHDT, CDR2 YYEEEE, per germline.

The chain is built from TRBV25-1 and TRBJ2-6; D uncertain. Trimming removed 1 base from V and 1 base from J, with 11 bases in between. The germline V gene has CDR1 MGHDK and CDR2 SYGVNS. The CDR3 sequence is 17 residues long. The DNA of the CDR3 is TGTGCCAGCAGTGAATTCGGCCGGCGGTCTGGGGCCAACGTCCTGACTTTC. This sequence encodes CASSEFGRRSGANVLTF.

The rearrangement uses TRBV20-1 and TRBJ1-2; 7 positions match TRBD1. Germline trimming cut 0 bases from V and 0 bases from J; bases unmatched to any gene: 1. The CDR3 runs to 14 residues. Germline V gene sequence: CDR1 DFQATT, CDR2 SNEGSKA (reference sequence). As DNA, the CDR3 is TGCAGTGCTAGAGATACAGGGGCTAACTATGGCTACACCTTC. Its protein is CSARDTGANYGYTF.

This clonotype was seen ten or more times. V gene TRBV4-3 combines with J gene TRBJ1-2, with D perhaps matching TRBD1 (5 bases). With 5 bases removed from V and 0 bases from J, the gap between germline ends came to 13 bases. The CDR3 is 15 amino acids. CDR1 is LGHNA, CDR2 YSLEER, per germline. CDR3 nucleotide sequence: TGCGCCAGCAGCTACGGGGGACGAGCTAACTATGGCTACACCTTC. This encodes CASSYGGRANYGYTF.

V gene TRBV27 combines with J gene TRBJ2-1, with 7 bases matching TRBD1. Trimming removed 7 bases from V and 9 bases from J; junction bases left unmatched: 12. Germline CDR1 reads MNHEY; CDR2 reads SMNVEV (reference sequence). This CDR3 is 14 amino acids long. CDR3 nucleotide sequence: TGTGCCAGCACCTTCGGGACAGACTCTCCTGAGCAGTTCTTC. Its protein is CASTFGTDSPEQFF.

The V gene is TRBV29-1, the J gene TRBJ2-7, with 9 nucleotides matching TRBD2. Germline values: CDR1 SQVTM, CDR2 ANQGSEA. CDR3 size: 13 residues. V trimming: 2 bases; J trimming: 4 bases; junction bases outside the gene matches: 3. The CDR3 nucleotides are TGCAGCGTTGAATCGCGGGAGGGGTACGAGCAGTACTTC. It is translated as CSVESREGYEQYF.

The chain is built from TRBV6-5 and TRBJ1-4, with D tentatively TRBD1 (5 bases). Germline loops: CDR1 MNHEY, CDR2 SVGAGI. With 0 bases removed from V and 2 bases from J, the gap between germline ends came to 10 bases. The CDR3 runs to 16 residues. The DNA of the CDR3 is TGTGCCAGCAGTTACTCCCTAGGGGCCACTAATGAAAAACTGTTTTTT. Residues: CASSYSLGATNEKLFF.

The sample holds one count of this clonotype. The chain joins TRBV12-5 to TRBJ1-1, with D hard to call. The length of the CDR3 is 14 residues. Deletions cut 5 bases from V and 1 base from J, with 11 bases between. Germline V lookup: CDR1 LGHNT, CDR2 FRNRAP. The DNA of the CDR3 is TGTGCTAGTGGTGTGTTCGCGGGGAACACTGAAGCTTTCTTT. The encoded protein is CASGVFAGNTEAFF.